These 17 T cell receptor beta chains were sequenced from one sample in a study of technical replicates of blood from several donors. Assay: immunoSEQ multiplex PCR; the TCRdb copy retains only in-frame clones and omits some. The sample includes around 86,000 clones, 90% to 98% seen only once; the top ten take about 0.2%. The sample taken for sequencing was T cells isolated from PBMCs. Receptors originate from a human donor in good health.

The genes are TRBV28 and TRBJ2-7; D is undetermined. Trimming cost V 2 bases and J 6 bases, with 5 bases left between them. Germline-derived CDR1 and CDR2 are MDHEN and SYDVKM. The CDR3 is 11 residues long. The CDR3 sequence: CASSLNSEQYF. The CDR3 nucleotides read TGTGCCAGCAGTTTAAACAGCGAGCAGTACTTC. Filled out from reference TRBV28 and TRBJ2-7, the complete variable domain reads DVKVTQSSRYLVKRTGEKVFLECVQDMDHENMFWYRQDPGLGLRLIYFSYDVKMKEKGDIPEGYSVSREKKERFSLILESASTNQTSMYLCASSLNSEQYFGPGTRLTVT.

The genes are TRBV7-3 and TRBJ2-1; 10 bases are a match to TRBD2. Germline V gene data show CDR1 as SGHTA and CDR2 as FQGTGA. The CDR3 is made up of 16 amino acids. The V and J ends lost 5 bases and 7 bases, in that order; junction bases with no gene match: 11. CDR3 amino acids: CASSVIAGGELNEQFF. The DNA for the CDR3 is TGTGCCAGCAGCGTTATAGCGGGGGGCGAACTTAATGAGCAGTTCTTC.

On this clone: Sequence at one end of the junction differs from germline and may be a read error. Here the CDR3 DNA reads TGTGCTAGCAGCTTAGCAGGGCGTGGGACTAGCGGGGCGAACACAGATACGCAGTATTTT. Residues: CASSLAGRGTSGANTDTQYF. The rearrangement joins TRBV7-7 to TRBJ2-3; 13 bases line up with TRBD2. The length of the CDR3 is 20 residues. The germline CDR1 and CDR2 sequences are SSHAT and FNYEAQ (reference sequence).

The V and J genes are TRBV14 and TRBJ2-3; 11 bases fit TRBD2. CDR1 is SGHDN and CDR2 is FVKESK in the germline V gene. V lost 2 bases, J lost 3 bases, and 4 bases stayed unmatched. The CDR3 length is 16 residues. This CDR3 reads CASSQSTSGATDTQYF. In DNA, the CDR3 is TGTGCCAGCAGCCAATCGACTAGCGGGGCTACAGATACGCAGTATTTT.

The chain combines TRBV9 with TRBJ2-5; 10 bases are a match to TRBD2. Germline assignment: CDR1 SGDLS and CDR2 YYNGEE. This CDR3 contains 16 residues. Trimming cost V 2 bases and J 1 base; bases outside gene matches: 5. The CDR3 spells CASSVYSGGTQETQYF. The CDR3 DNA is TGTGCCAGCAGCGTTTATAGCGGGGGGACCCAAGAGACCCAGTACTTC. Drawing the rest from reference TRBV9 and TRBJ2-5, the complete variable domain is DSGVTQTPKHLITATGQRVTLRCSPRSGDLSVYWYQQSLDQGLQFLIQYYNGEERAKGNILERFSAQQFPDLHSELNLSSLELGDSALYFCASSVYSGGTQETQYFGPGTRLLVL.

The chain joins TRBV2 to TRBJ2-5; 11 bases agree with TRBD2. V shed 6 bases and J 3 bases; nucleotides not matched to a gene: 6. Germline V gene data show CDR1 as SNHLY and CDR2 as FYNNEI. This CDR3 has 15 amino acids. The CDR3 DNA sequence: TGTGCCAGCAGCGAATCACTAGCGGGGGAAGAGACCCAGTACTTC. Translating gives CASSESLAGEETQYF.

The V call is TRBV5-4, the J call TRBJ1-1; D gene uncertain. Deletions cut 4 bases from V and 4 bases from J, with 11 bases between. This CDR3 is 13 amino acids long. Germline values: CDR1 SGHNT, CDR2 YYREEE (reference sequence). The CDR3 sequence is CASSLGGPTEAFF. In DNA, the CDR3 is TGTGCCAGCAGCCTGGGTGGCCCCACTGAAGCTTTCTTT.

CDR3 loop: CASSPRGNRNTEAFF. The CDR3 DNA reads as TGTGCCAGCAGCCCTAGGGGCAATCGGAACACTGAAGCTTTCTTT. V usage is TRBV9 and J usage is TRBJ1-1; TRBD1 might be the D (5 bases). CDR3 size: 15 residues. V was pared by 4 bases and J by 1 base, with 14 bases between. CDR1 is SGDLS, CDR2 YYNGEE, per germline.

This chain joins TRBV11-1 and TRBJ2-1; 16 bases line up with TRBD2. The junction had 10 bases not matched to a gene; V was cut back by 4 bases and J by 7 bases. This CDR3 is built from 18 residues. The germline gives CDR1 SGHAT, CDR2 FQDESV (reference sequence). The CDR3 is CASSSTVGLAGGENEQFF. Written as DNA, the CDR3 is TGTGCCAGCAGCTCCACCGTGGGACTAGCGGGAGGGGAAAATGAGCAGTTCTTC. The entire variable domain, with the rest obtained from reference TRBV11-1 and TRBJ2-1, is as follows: EAEVAQSPRYKITEKSQAVAFWCDPISGHATLYWYRQILGQGPELLVQFQDESVVDDSQLPKDRFSAERLKGVDSTLKIQPAELGDSAMYLCASSSTVGLAGGENEQFFGPGTRLTVL.

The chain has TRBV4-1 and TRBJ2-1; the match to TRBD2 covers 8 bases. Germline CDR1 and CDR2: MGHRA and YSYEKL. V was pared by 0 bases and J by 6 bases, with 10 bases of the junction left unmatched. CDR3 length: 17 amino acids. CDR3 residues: CASSQDLGLARANEQFF. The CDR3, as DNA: TGCGCCAGCAGCCAAGATCTCGGACTAGCCAGAGCCAATGAGCAGTTCTTC.

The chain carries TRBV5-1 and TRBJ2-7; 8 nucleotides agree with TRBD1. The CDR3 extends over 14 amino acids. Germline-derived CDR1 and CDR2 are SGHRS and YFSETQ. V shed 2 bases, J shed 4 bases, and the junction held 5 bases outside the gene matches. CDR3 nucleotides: TGCGCCAGCAGCTTCAGGGGGCTTCCTTACGAGCAGTACTTC. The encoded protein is CASSFRGLPYEQYF.

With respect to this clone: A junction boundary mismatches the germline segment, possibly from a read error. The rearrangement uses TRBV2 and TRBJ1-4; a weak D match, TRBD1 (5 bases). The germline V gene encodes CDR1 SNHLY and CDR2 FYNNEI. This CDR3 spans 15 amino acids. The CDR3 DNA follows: TGTGCCAGCAATGAAAGGACACCCTGGGGTGAAAAACTGTTTTTT. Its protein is CASNERTPWGEKLFF.

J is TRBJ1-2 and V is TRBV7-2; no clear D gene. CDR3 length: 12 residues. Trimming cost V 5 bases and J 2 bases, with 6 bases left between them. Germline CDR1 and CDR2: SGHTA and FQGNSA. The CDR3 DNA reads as TGTGCCAGCAGCCAACAAAACTATGGCTACACCTTC. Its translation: CASSQQNYGYTF.

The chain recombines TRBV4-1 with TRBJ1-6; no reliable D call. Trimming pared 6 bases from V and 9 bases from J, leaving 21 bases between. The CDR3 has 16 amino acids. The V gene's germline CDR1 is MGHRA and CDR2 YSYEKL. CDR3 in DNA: TGCGCCAGCAGGGGTACCGGGGAGGGCCCTGGTTCACCCCTCCACTTT. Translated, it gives CASRGTGEGPGSPLHF.

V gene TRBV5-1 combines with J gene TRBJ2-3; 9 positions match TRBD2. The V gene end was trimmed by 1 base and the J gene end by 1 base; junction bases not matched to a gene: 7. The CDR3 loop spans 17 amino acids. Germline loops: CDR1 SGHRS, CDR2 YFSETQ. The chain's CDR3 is CASSLFSGRTGTDTQYF. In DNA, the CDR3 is TGCGCCAGCAGCTTGTTTAGCGGGAGAACAGGCACAGATACGCAGTATTTT.

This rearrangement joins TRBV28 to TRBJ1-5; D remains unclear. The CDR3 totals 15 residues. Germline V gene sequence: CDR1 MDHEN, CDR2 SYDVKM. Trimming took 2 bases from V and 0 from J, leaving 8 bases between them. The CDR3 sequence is CASSLNSYSNQPQHF. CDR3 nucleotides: TGTGCCAGCAGTTTAAATAGTTATAGCAATCAGCCCCAGCATTTT.

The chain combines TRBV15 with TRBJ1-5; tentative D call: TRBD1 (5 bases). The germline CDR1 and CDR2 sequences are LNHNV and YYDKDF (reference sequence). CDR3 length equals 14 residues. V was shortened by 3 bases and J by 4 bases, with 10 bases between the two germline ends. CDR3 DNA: TGTGCCACCAGCAGCCGCGGGGGGAATCAGCCCCAGCATTTT. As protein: CATSSRGGNQPQHF.